Below, 5 T cell receptor beta chains from the same sample are listed, as sequenced in a study of early stage breast cancer tumors. Assay used: immunoSEQ multiplex PCR; TCRdb lists only in-frame clones, some missing. The sample lists over 40,000 clones; around 80% were seen once. Sequenced sample: blood. The receptors come from a person aged 40 to 50 with breast cancer.

In its sample, this clone was seen once. The J gene is TRBJ2-1, the V gene TRBV6-6, with 9 bases matching TRBD2. Germline values: CDR1 MNHNY, CDR2 SVGAGI (reference sequence). The V segment lost 6 bases and the J segment 4 bases; nucleotides outside the gene matches: 4. The CDR3 extends over 14 amino acids. CDR3: CASRSLAGYNEQFF. The CDR3 DNA sequence: TGTGCCAGCAGATCGCTAGCGGGGTACAATGAGCAGTTCTTC.

The chain recombines TRBV10-3 with TRBJ1-5; 7 nucleotides align to TRBD1. The CDR3 loop spans 15 amino acids. The germline gives CDR1 ENHRY, CDR2 SYGVKD. V dropped 6 bases and J dropped 3; count of bases not matched to a gene: 8. DNA of the CDR3: TGTGCCATCAGACCGGAAGGGGGCGTCAATCAGCCCCAGCATTTT. It encodes CAIRPEGGVNQPQHF.

The chain has TRBV5-5 and TRBJ2-3; TRBD2 matches 7 bases. Trimming at V came to 3 bases and at J to 3 bases, leaving 7 bases not matched to a gene. This CDR3 spans 15 amino acids. Germline V lookup: CDR1 SGHKS, CDR2 YYEKEE (reference sequence). The DNA of the CDR3 is TGTGCCAGCAGCTCCTCTCTGCGGGAGACAGATACGCAGTATTTT. It translates to CASSSSLRETDTQYF.

The chain joins TRBV6-6 to TRBJ2-5; D call uncertain. This CDR3 region has 14 residues. Looked up from germline, CDR1 is MNHNY and CDR2 is SVGAGI (reference sequence). V shed 3 bases and J shed 1 base, with 9 bases lying between them. Written as DNA, the CDR3 is TGTGCCAGCAGTTATGTAGGAAGCCAAGAGACCCAGTACTTC. Its translation: CASSYVGSQETQYF.

The chain uses TRBV18 and TRBJ1-2; D remains unclear. The CDR3 consists of 12 residues. Trimming took 1 base from V and 5 from J, leaving 5 bases between them. Germline values: CDR1 KGHSH, CDR2 LQKENI. CDR3 DNA sequence: TGTGCCAGCTCACCACAGGAGTATGGCTACACCTTC. This sequence encodes CASSPQEYGYTF.